Each of the 6 T cell receptor beta chains below was sequenced from the same sample in a study of breast tumors, draining lymph nodes, adjacent tissues. TCRdb independently ran MiXCR on the multiplex PCR reads; one entry per CDR3 protein. The sample has approximately 100,000 distinct CDR3 sequences, approximately 22% seen once; the top ten hold 1% to 1.5%. The lymph nodes were axillary draining lymph nodes from breast cancer patients. Sequenced material: axillary lymph node tissue. All receptors derive from a female donor with breast cancer. Some clones in this sample may be carry-over from other donors' samples.

This clonotype was detected many times. The chain links TRBV28 to TRBJ2-7; 8 bases are shared with TRBD2. With 7 bases clipped from V and 1 base from J, the junction kept 6 bases outside the gene matches. Germline loops: CDR1 MDHEN, CDR2 SYDVKM. This CDR3 region has 14 residues. CDR3 in amino acids: CASKAGGGSYEQYF. The CDR3 DNA follows: TGTGCCAGCAAGGCGGGAGGAGGGTCCTACGAGCAGTACTTC.

At least ten counts were recorded for this clonotype. This chain connects TRBV4-1 to TRBJ2-7; D is unresolved. CDR1 MGHRA and CDR2 YSYEKL come from the germline V gene. Trimming pared 1 base from V and 3 bases from J, leaving 4 bases between. This CDR3 is built from 12 residues. CDR3 in amino acids: CASSQAGYEQYF. Here the CDR3 DNA reads TGCGCCAGCAGCCAAGCAGGCTACGAGCAGTACTTC.

This clonotype was picked up one time. The chain joins TRBV10-2 to TRBJ2-3; D possibly corresponds to TRBD2 (6 bases). V dropped 6 bases and J dropped 3 bases, with 13 bases sitting between them. Germline V gene data show CDR1 as WSHSY and CDR2 as SAAADI. The length of the CDR3 is 14 residues. The CDR3 DNA sequence: TGCGCCAGCAGCCCGACTAGTCTGACAGATACGCAGTATTTT. It is translated as CASSPTSLTDTQYF.

This clonotype was counted at least ten times. This sequence joins TRBV10-1 and TRBJ2-5, with 13 nucleotides matching TRBD2. Germline values: CDR1 WNHNN, CDR2 SYGVQD (reference sequence). V shed 6 bases, J shed 3 bases, and the junction held 4 bases outside the gene matches. This CDR3 is 15 amino acids long. The CDR3 bases are TGCGCCAGCAGCGCTGGGACTAGCGGGAAAGAGACCCAGTACTTC. This sequence encodes CASSAGTSGKETQYF.

This clonotype was seen ten or more times. The rearrangement links TRBV12-3 or TRBV12-4 to TRBJ2-7; D may correspond to TRBD1 or TRBD2 (5 bases each). V was shortened by 6 bases and J by 2 bases, with 14 bases between the two germline ends. The CDR3 runs to 14 residues. CDR3 nucleotides: TGTGCCAGCAGCCCTCCGGGACGAACCTACGAGCAGTACTTC. Translation: CASSPPGRTYEQYF.

The table lists this clonotype with many counts. The V gene is TRBV20-1, the J gene TRBJ2-7; TRBD2 matches at 9 bases. V shed 7 bases, J shed 0 bases, and the junction held 1 base outside the gene matches. Germline V gives CDR1 DFQATT, CDR2 SNEGSKA (reference sequence). The CDR3 contains 12 residues. The DNA of the CDR3 is TGCAGTGGAGCGGGGGGCTCCTACGAGCAGTACTTC. Translating it yields CSGAGGSYEQYF.